This T cell receptor beta chain was sequenced in a study of shared clonotypes between healthy human individuals. The CDR3 has 15 amino acids. Trimming took 0 bases from V and 5 from J, leaving 14 bases between them. CDR1 SGDLS and CDR2 YYNGEE come from the germline V gene. There were no recent acute infections or vaccinations among the donors, who were healthy HIV-negative adults. The study ran the assay at deep level. TCRdb keeps only in-frame clones here, not all; method: immunoSEQ multiplex PCR. The data hold approximately 2.4 million clones, with approximately 96% observed a single time. Study-wide findings and caveats: Of the naive CD4 clonotypes, roughly 5.5% were shared across four donors. Clonotypes shared by all four sorted-subset donors had higher generation probabilities than non-shared clonotypes.

With regard to this clone: Its target is not known.

Sequenced material: naive CD4+ T cells sorted from blood. Subset given: CD45RA+ positively selected. This sequence originates from a young man in good health. V gene TRBV9 combines with J gene TRBJ2-5; D perhaps matches TRBD2 (6 bases). In DNA form, the CDR3 reads TGTGCCAGCAGCGTAGGAAGCGGGCCACGGGAGACCCAGTACTTC. Translated, it gives CASSVGSGPRETQYF.